This T cell receptor (beta chain) was observed in a study of blood T cell repertoires in COVID-19. At the level of the study: Whether acute or convalescent, the COVID-19 samples came from the United States, Italy and Spain. PBMCs, B-cell-depleted T cells, or T cells provided the cDNA or gDNA that made up the material.

Authors' methods: Cell counts per sample came from amplifying reference gene primers. Profiled with immunoSEQ multiplex PCR; TCRdb holds only in-frame clones, not every one. V and J calls and clone size are copied from that table; D and trimming were computed from the DNA. Found here are 30,000 to 40,000 clones, almost 90% of them singletons; the top ten hold less than 5.5%. The CDR3 is 15 residues long. V lost 6 bases to trimming and J lost 2 bases, with 16 bases between them. Germline values: CDR1 SGHNT, CDR2 YYREEE (reference sequence). The rearrangement joins TRBV5-4 to TRBJ2-3, with a weak D call TRBD1 (6 bases). This TCR came from a woman aged 70-85 years with active COVID-19. The sample comprised peripheral blood. CDR3: CASTPRQEATDTQYF. CDR3 in DNA: TGTGCCAGCACCCCACGACAGGAGGCCACAGATACGCAGTATTTT.